These T cell receptor beta chains were read from a single sample in a study of cytomegalovirus exposure and HLA in healthy donors. Sequencing was performed with immunoSEQ multiplex PCR; in TCRdb, only in-frame clones are kept and a portion is missing. Altogether 150,000 to 200,000 clones are present, about 82% being singletons, with the ten largest covering roughly 1.5%. Sequencing was performed on PBMCs. These receptors were taken from a woman aged 18 to 35 in good health and CMV-seronegative. CDR3s include the opening cysteine and the closing phenylalanine or tryptophan. The order of the fields is clone size, D gene, V gene, J gene, CDR3 protein, CDR3 DNA. The D gene is left open where the match is weak. A row's size may be missing; if present it is once, few, many or a size class.

abundance: -; d_gene: -; v_gene: TRBV18; j_gene: TRBJ2-7; CDR3aa: CASSPGQTYEQYF; CDR3nt: TGTGCCAGCTCACCCGGACAGACCTACGAGCAGTACTTC
abundance: -; d_gene: -; v_gene: TRBV5-1; j_gene: TRBJ2-1; CDR3aa: CASSLIVSDEQFF; CDR3nt: TGCGCCAGCAGCTTGATAGTCTCGGATGAGCAGTTCTTC
abundance: -; d_gene: TRBD1; v_gene: TRBV7-8; j_gene: TRBJ1-2; CDR3aa: CASSPQGDYGYTF; CDR3nt: TGTGCCAGCAGCCCCCAGGGGGACTATGGCTACACCTTC
abundance: -; d_gene: -; v_gene: TRBV28; j_gene: TRBJ2-7; CDR3aa: CASSKAPEYRVANYEQYF; CDR3nt: TGTGCCAGCAGTAAAGCTCCCGAATACAGGGTGGCGAACTACGAGCAGTACTTC
abundance: -; d_gene: -; v_gene: TRBV10-3; j_gene: TRBJ1-2; CDR3aa: CAISGTGPGDGYTF; CDR3nt: TGTGCCATCAGCGGAACGGGGCCAGGGGATGGCTACACCTTC
abundance: -; d_gene: -; v_gene: TRBV10-2; j_gene: TRBJ1-6; CDR3aa: CASNTGQWRSSPLHF; CDR3nt: TGCGCCAGCAACACTGGACAGTGGCGTAGTTCACCCCTCCACTTT
abundance: -; d_gene: -; v_gene: TRBV19; j_gene: TRBJ2-1; CDR3aa: CASSPSSSSHEQFF; CDR3nt: TGTGCCAGTAGCCCTAGCTCTAGCAGCCATGAGCAGTTCTTC
abundance: once; d_gene: -; v_gene: TRBV14; j_gene: TRBJ2-3; CDR3aa: CASSQERGGTRHHF; CDR3nt: TGTGCCAGCAGCCAAGAGAGGGGGGGGACCCGGCACCATTTT
abundance: few; d_gene: TRBD1; v_gene: TRBV30; j_gene: TRBJ1-1; CDR3aa: CAWSRYGTDLNTEAFF; CDR3nt: TGTGCCTGGAGTAGGTATGGGACAGACCTCAACACTGAAGCTTTCTTT
abundance: -; d_gene: TRBD2; v_gene: TRBV5-4; j_gene: TRBJ2-1; CDR3aa: CASSSPSGSIYEQFF; CDR3nt: TGTGCCAGCAGTTCCCCTAGCGGGAGTATCTATGAGCAGTTCTTC
abundance: -; d_gene: -; v_gene: TRBV27; j_gene: TRBJ2-1; CDR3aa: CAGHRVWRSDEQFF; CDR3nt: TGTGCCGGGCACAGGGTTTGGCGTTCGGATGAGCAGTTCTTC
abundance: -; d_gene: -; v_gene: TRBV27; j_gene: TRBJ2-3; CDR3aa: CASTFSGHGPESSTDTQYF; CDR3nt: TGTGCCAGCACCTTCTCGGGACACGGTCCCGAATCTAGCACAGATACGCAGTATTTT
abundance: -; d_gene: -; v_gene: TRBV14; j_gene: TRBJ2-7; CDR3aa: CASSPTGAYEQYF; CDR3nt: TGTGCCAGCAGCCCCACGGGGGCCTACGAGCAGTACTTC
abundance: -; d_gene: -; v_gene: TRBV4-1; j_gene: TRBJ2-5; CDR3aa: CASSQRGETQYF; CDR3nt: TGCGCCAGCAGCCAAAGGGGAGAGACCCAGTACTTC
abundance: -; d_gene: -; v_gene: TRBV10-3; j_gene: TRBJ1-2; CDR3aa: CAISEVGDYGYTF; CDR3nt: TGTGCCATCAGTGAAGTCGGGGATTATGGCTACACCTTC
abundance: -; d_gene: -; v_gene: TRBV25-1; j_gene: TRBJ1-2; CDR3aa: CASSEGLGFSRDYGYTF; CDR3nt: TGTGCCAGCAGTGAAGGGTTGGGTTTTAGCAGGGACTATGGCTACACCTTC
abundance: -; d_gene: TRBD2; v_gene: TRBV5-1; j_gene: TRBJ2-1; CDR3aa: CASHSGMEIDEQFF; CDR3nt: TGCGCCAGCCATAGCGGGATGGAGATCGATGAGCAGTTCTTC
abundance: -; d_gene: TRBD2; v_gene: TRBV4-1; j_gene: TRBJ2-5; CDR3aa: CASSQPEAGPIETQYF; CDR3nt: TGCGCCAGCAGCCAACCAGAAGCGGGGCCTATCGAGACCCAGTACTTC
abundance: -; d_gene: -; v_gene: TRBV19; j_gene: TRBJ2-5; CDR3aa: CASSMPLEGQETQYF; CDR3nt: TGTGCCAGTAGTATGCCCCTAGAGGGCCAAGAGACCCAGTACTTC
abundance: -; d_gene: -; v_gene: TRBV29-1; j_gene: TRBJ2-3; CDR3aa: CSVLTHTDTQYF; CDR3nt: TGCAGCGTTCTGACTCACACAGATACGCAGTATTTT
abundance: -; d_gene: TRBD2; v_gene: TRBV11-2; j_gene: TRBJ2-1; CDR3aa: CASSLEGLAGPSNEQFF; CDR3nt: TGTGCCAGCAGCTTAGAAGGACTAGCGGGGCCATCCAATGAGCAGTTCTTC
abundance: -; d_gene: TRBD2; v_gene: TRBV29-1; j_gene: TRBJ2-1; CDR3aa: CSAAGGRRLDGRNEQFF; CDR3nt: TGCAGCGCCGCCGGAGGTCGGAGGTTGGACGGGAGGAATGAGCAGTTCTTC
abundance: -; d_gene: TRBD2; v_gene: TRBV10-3; j_gene: TRBJ2-2; CDR3aa: CAISESGTSGSLDTGELFF; CDR3nt: TGTGCCATCAGTGAGTCCGGGACTAGCGGGAGTTTGGACACCGGGGAGCTGTTTTTT
abundance: -; d_gene: TRBD1; v_gene: TRBV5-8; j_gene: TRBJ1-6; CDR3aa: CASSPGTGYGNNSPLHF; CDR3nt: TGTGCCAGCAGTCCCGGGACAGGGTATGGAAACAATTCACCCCTCCACTTT
abundance: -; d_gene: TRBD1; v_gene: TRBV27; j_gene: TRBJ1-4; CDR3aa: CASSLHRGTNEKLFF; CDR3nt: TGTGCCAGCAGTCTCCACAGGGGGACTAATGAAAAACTGTTTTTT
abundance: -; d_gene: -; v_gene: TRBV5-4; j_gene: TRBJ2-7; CDR3aa: CASSFSGSYEQYF; CDR3nt: TGTGCCAGCAGCTTTTCGGGTTCCTACGAGCAGTACTTC
abundance: -; d_gene: TRBD1; v_gene: TRBV4-1; j_gene: TRBJ2-7; CDR3aa: CASRSRDRAVEQYF; CDR3nt: TGCGCCAGCAGATCCCGGGACAGGGCCGTCGAGCAGTACTTC
abundance: -; d_gene: TRBD2; v_gene: TRBV5-1; j_gene: TRBJ2-3; CDR3aa: CASSLAGTSGSTDTQYF; CDR3nt: TGCGCCAGCAGCTTGGCCGGTACTAGCGGGAGCACAGATACGCAGTATTTT
abundance: -; d_gene: TRBD2; v_gene: TRBV5-1; j_gene: TRBJ2-3; CDR3aa: CASSLAGREGADTQYF; CDR3nt: TGCGCCAGCAGCTTGGCGGGTCGGGAGGGCGCAGATACGCAGTATTTT
abundance: -; d_gene: -; v_gene: TRBV7-3; j_gene: TRBJ2-3; CDR3aa: CASSSIPREEEPDTQYF; CDR3nt: TGTGCCAGCAGCTCGATCCCCAGGGAAGAGGAGCCAGATACGCAGTATTTT
abundance: many; d_gene: -; v_gene: TRBV6-5; j_gene: TRBJ1-2; CDR3aa: CASSYIRESLDYGYTF; CDR3nt: TGTGCCAGCAGTTACATCAGGGAATCGCTGGACTATGGCTACACCTTC
abundance: -; d_gene: -; v_gene: TRBV11-2; j_gene: TRBJ2-1; CDR3aa: CATTSSGPPEQFF; CDR3nt: TGTGCCACTACTAGCTCTGGTCCGCCTGAGCAGTTCTTC
abundance: -; d_gene: -; v_gene: TRBV5-1; j_gene: TRBJ1-3; CDR3aa: CASARGDYSGNTIYF; CDR3nt: TGCGCCAGCGCCCGGGGGGACTACTCTGGAAACACCATATATTTT
abundance: few; d_gene: TRBD2; v_gene: TRBV27; j_gene: TRBJ2-1; CDR3aa: CASSLSGSSGGALGVNEQFF; CDR3nt: TGTGCCAGCAGTTTATCCGGGAGTAGCGGGGGGGCTCTAGGTGTGAATGAGCAGTTCTTC
abundance: -; d_gene: -; v_gene: TRBV12-5; j_gene: TRBJ1-2; CDR3aa: CASGLQGSVHGYTF; CDR3nt: TGTGCTAGTGGTTTGCAGGGGTCGGTGCATGGCTACACCTTC
abundance: -; d_gene: TRBD2; v_gene: TRBV6-4; j_gene: TRBJ2-3; CDR3aa: CASSYLAGGRDTQYF; CDR3nt: TGTGCCAGCAGTTATCTAGCGGGGGGGCGAGATACGCAGTATTTT
abundance: -; d_gene: TRBD2; v_gene: TRBV10-3; j_gene: TRBJ2-7; CDR3aa: CAGQREPGREQYF; CDR3nt: TGTGCCGGACAGCGGGAGCCCGGCCGCGAGCAGTACTTC
abundance: once; d_gene: -; v_gene: TRBV9; j_gene: TRBJ1-1; CDR3aa: CASRYTESTEAFF; CDR3nt: TGTGCCAGCAGGTATACTGAAAGCACTGAAGCTTTCTTT
abundance: -; d_gene: TRBD1; v_gene: TRBV4-2; j_gene: TRBJ2-1; CDR3aa: CASSQVGTGWNEQFF; CDR3nt: TGTGCCAGCAGCCAAGTGGGGACAGGGTGGAATGAGCAGTTCTTC
abundance: -; d_gene: TRBD1; v_gene: TRBV5-4; j_gene: TRBJ1-1; CDR3aa: CASSTYGTGNTEAFF; CDR3nt: TGTGCCAGCAGCACTTACGGGACAGGGAACACTGAAGCTTTCTTT
abundance: -; d_gene: TRBD1; v_gene: TRBV19; j_gene: TRBJ1-5; CDR3aa: CASSIEGGTGTSNQPQHF; CDR3nt: TGTGCCAGTAGTATAGAGGGGGGGACAGGGACTAGCAATCAGCCCCAGCATTTT